The following is a T cell receptor beta chain sequence with its context. With V trimmed by 6 bases and J by 5 bases, 7 bases remained unmatched. In germline, CDR1 is MNHGY, CDR2 SAAAGT. There are 14 residues in the CDR3. This sample is drawn from a study of T cell responses to AZD1222 COVID-19 vaccine. TCRdb's table, derived via immunoSEQ multiplex PCR, lists solely in-frame clones and lacks some. This sample has about 130,000 clones; around 92% occur once, and the top ten carry about 3.5%. This chain joins TRBV6-8 and TRBJ1-5, with 7 bases fitting TRBD1. The input for sequencing was peripheral blood, taken 28 days after the second AZD1222 dose. This TCR was recovered from an adult who received the AZD1222 COVID-19 vaccine. CDR3 in amino acids: CASSSGTAYQPQHF. CDR3 bases: TGTGCCAGCAGCTCAGGGACAGCTTATCAGCCCCAGCATTTT.